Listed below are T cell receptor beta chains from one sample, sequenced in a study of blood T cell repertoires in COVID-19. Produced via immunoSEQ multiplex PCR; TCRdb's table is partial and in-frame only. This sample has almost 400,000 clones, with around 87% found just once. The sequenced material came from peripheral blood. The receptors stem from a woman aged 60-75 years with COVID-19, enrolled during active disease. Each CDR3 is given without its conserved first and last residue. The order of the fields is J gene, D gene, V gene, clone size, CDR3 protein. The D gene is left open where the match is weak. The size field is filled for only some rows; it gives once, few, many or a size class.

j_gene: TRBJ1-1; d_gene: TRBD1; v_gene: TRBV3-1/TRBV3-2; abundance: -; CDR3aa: ASSQEQGMNTEAF
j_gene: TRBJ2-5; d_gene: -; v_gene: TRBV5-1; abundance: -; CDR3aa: ASSISPNSGQETQY
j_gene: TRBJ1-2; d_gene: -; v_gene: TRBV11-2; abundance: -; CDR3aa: ASSLVQNNYGYT
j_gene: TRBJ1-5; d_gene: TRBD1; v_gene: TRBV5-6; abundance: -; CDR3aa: ASSFTGQGNQPQH
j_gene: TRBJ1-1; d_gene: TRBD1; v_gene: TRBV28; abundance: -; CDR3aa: ASSPGGAKVNTEAF
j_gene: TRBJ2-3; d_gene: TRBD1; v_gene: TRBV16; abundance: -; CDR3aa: ASSPRDRGRPSDTQY
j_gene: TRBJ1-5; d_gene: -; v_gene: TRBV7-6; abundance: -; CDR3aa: ASSLEPGQHSNQPQH
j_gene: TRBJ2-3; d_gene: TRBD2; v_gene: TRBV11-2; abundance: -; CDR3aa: ASRAASGGGTDTQY
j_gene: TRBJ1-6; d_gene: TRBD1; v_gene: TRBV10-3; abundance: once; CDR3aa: AISRQGENSPLH
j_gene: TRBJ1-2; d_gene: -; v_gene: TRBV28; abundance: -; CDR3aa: ASSLWLGNYGYT
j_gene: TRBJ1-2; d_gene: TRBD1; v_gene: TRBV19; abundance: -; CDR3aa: ASSTTGDYGYT
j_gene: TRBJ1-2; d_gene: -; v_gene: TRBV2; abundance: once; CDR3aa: ASKGQLANYGYT
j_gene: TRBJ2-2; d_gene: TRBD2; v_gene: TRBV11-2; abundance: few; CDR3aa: ASSAGLAGVIWSTGELF
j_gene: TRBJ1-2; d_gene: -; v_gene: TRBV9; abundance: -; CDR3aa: ASSVAPGITGYT
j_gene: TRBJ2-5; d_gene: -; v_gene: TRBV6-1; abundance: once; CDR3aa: ASSEAEETQY
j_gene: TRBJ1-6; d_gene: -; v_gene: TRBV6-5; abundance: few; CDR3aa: ASRAGRTYNSPLH
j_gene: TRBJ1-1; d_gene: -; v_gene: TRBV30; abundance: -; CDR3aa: AWSLGQGTSEAF
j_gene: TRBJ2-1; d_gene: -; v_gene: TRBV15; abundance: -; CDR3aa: ATSTYNEQF
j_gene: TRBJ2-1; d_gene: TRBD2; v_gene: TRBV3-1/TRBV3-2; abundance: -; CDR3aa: ASSQGSLAGVGYNEQF
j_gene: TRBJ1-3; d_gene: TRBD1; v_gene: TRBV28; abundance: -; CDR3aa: ASSPQGGGNTIY
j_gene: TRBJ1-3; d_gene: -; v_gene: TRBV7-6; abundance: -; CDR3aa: ASSLETPYSGNTIY
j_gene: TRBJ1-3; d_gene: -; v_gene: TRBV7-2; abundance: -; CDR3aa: ASSSGFSGNTIY
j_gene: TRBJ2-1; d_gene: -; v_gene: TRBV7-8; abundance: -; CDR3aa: ASSLAPGLQINEQF
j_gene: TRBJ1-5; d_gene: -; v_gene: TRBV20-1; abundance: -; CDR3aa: SASSMSQPQH
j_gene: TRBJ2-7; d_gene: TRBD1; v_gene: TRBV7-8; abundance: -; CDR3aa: ASSSTGVRTGGQY
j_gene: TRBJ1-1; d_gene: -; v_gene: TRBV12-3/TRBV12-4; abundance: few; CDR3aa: ASSTGLNTEAF
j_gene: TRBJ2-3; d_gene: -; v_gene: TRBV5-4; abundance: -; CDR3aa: ASSLAGGDTQY
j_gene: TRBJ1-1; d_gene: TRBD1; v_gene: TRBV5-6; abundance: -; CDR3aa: ASSFGTGNTEAF
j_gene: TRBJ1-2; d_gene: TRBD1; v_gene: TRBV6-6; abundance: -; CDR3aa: ASSYEDRKIYGYT
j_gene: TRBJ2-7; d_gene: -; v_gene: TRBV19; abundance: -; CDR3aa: ASSMVAENSYEQY
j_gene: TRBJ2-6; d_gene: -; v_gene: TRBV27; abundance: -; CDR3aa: ASTNSGANVLT
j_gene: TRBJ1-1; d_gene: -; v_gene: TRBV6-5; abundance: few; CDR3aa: ASRAVVNTEAF
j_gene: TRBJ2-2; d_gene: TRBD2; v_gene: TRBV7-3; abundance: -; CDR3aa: ASSSSGGNTGELF
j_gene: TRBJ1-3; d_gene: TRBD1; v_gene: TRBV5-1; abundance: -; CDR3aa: ASSSVTGGTGNTIY
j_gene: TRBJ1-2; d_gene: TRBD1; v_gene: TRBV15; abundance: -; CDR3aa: ATSRGQGSGAGDGYT
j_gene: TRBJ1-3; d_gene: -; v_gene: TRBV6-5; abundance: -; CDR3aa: ASSQTGSGNTIY
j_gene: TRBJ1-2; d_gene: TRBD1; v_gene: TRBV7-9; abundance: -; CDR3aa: ASSLLKTGEGYT
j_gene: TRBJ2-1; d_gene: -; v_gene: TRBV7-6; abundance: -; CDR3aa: ASSRIVGLRQDDEQF
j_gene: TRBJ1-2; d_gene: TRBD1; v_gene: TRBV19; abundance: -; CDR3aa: ASSMYQGGGYT
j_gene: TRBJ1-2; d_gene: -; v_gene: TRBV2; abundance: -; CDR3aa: ACSADINYGYT
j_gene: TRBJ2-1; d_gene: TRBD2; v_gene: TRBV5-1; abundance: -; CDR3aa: ASSHSSGSYNEQF
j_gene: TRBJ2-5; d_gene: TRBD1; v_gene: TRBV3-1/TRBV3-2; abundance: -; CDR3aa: ASSPRDGQGARETQY
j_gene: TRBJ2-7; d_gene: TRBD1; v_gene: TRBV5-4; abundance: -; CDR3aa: ASSSRDRGNEQY
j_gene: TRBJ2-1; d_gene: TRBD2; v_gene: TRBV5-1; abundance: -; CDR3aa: ASSPLAGSLYNEQF
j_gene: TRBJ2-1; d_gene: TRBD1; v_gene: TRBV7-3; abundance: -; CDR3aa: ASSVGTGGYNEQF
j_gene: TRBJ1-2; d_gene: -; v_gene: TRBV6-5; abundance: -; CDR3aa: ASSPGLLDRGYT
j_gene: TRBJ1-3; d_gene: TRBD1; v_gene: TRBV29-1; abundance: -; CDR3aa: SVPGTGLRNTIY
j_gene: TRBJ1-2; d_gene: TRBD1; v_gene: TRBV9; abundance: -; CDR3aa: ASQGAGGYT
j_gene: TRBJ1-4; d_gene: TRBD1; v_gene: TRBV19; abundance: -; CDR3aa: ASSPLTGVNEKLF
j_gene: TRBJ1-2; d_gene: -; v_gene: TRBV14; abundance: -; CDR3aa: ASSPRGGRGRGYT
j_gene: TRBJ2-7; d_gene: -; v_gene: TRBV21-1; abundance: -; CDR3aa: ASSKPPRRRAVYEQY
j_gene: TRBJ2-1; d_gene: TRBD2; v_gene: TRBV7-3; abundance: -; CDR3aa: ASSSGASNEQF
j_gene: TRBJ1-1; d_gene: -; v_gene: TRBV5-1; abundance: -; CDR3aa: ASSLSVRATEAF
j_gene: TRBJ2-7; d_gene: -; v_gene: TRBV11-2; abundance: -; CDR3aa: ASSFVAGLYEQY
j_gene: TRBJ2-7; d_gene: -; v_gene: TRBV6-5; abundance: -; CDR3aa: ASSPRTFSYEQY